This T cell receptor (beta chain) emerged from a study of blood T cell repertoires in COVID-19. Germline CDR1 is LGHDT and CDR2 is YNNKEL (reference sequence). V gave up 0 bases and J gave up 1 base, with 8 bases separating them. The CDR3 contains 15 residues. Profiled with immunoSEQ multiplex PCR; TCRdb holds only in-frame clones, not every one. This sample has about 120,000 clones, with around 80% found just once. This clone was seen just once. The chain couples TRBV3-1 (or the pseudogene TRBV3-2) to TRBJ2-3; D might be TRBD2 (5 bases). The sample consisted of peripheral blood. The clonotype was recovered from an older man with acute or convalescent COVID-19. The CDR3 sequence is CASSQDGVGTDTQYF. CDR3 DNA sequence: TGTGCCAGCAGCCAAGACGGGGTGGGCACAGATACGCAGTATTTT.